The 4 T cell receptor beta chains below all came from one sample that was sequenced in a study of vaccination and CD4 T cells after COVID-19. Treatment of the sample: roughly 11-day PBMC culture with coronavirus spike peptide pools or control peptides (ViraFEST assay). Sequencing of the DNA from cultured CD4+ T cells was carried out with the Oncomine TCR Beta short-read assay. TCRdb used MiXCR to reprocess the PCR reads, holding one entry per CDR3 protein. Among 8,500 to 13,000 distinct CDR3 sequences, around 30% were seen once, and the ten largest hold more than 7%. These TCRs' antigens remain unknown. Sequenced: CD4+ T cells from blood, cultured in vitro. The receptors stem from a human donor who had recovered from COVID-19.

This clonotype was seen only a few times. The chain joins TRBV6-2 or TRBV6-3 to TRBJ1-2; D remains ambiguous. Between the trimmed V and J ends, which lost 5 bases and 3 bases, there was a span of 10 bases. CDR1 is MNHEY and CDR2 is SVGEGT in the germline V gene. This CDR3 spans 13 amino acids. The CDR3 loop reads CASSNPNDYGYTF. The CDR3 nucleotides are TGTGCCAGCAGTAACCCCAATGACTATGGCTACACCTTC.

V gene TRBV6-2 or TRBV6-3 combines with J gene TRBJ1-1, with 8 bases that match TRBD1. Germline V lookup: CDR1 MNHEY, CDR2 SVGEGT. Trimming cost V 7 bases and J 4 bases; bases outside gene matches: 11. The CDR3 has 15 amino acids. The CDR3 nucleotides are TGTGCCAGCACCCGGAGACAGGGGAGCGGCACTGAAGCTTTCTTT. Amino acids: CASTRRQGSGTEAFF.

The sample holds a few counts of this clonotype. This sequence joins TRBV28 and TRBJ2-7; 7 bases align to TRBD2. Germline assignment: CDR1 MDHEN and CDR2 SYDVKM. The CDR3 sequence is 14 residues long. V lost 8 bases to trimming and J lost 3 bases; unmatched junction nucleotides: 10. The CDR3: CASESSGRIYEQYF. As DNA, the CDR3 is TGTGCCAGCGAGTCCTCCGGGAGGATCTACGAGCAGTACTTC.

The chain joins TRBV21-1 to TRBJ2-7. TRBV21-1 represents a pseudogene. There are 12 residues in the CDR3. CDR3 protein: CASSNGTDEQYF. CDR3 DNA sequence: TGTGCCAGCAGCAACGGAACCGACGAGCAGTACTTC.